This is a list of T cell receptor beta chains from one sample in a study. Generated by immunoSEQ multiplex PCR, the TCRdb table keeps only in-frame clones and is missing some. The table includes around 54,000 clones, 85% to 95% detected once. Sequenced material: PBMCs. Receptors originate from a man aged 35-49 years with rheumatoid arthritis. Both conserved end residues are part of each CDR3. D genes are given only for firm matches. Size is omitted from some rows. Given values are once, few, many or a class for expanded clones.

cdr3_nt | cdr3_aa | d_call | clone_size | j_call | v_call
TGCAGTGCTAGTCAAGTCCCCGGGAACTACGAGCAGTACTTC | CSASQVPGNYEQYF | . | once | TRBJ2-7 | TRBV20-1
TGTGCCAGCAGTGTGGATTATAACTATGGCTACACCTTC | CASSVDYNYGYTF | . | . | TRBJ1-2 | TRBV25-1
TGTGCCAGCAGCTCAGGGGGGCTGGAGGATACGCAGTATTTT | CASSSGGLEDTQYF | . | . | TRBJ2-3 | TRBV28
TGTGCCAGCAGTTTGGGCCGGGCAGGGGGCGAAGGTGGCTATGGCTACACCTTC | CASSLGRAGGEGGYGYTF | TRBD1 | . | TRBJ1-2 | TRBV28
TGTGCCAGCTGGCGAGGGATCGGGACTGGAAACACCATATATTTT | CASWRGIGTGNTIYF | . | . | TRBJ1-3 | TRBV7-6
TGTGCCACCAGCAGAGCGGTGACTACCTACAATGAGCAGTTCTTC | CATSRAVTTYNEQFF | . | . | TRBJ2-1 | TRBV15
TGTGCCAGCAGCTTAACAGCGGATCCCGGGAATACGCAGTATTTT | CASSLTADPGNTQYF | . | . | TRBJ2-3 | TRBV7-9
TGTGCCAGCAGCAACAGGGTGGACTATGGCTACACCTTC | CASSNRVDYGYTF | . | once | TRBJ1-2 | TRBV2
TGTGCCAGCAGCTTAGCAAACAGGGGGCCTGAAGCTTTCTTT | CASSLANRGPEAFF | TRBD1 | . | TRBJ1-1 | TRBV7-2
TGTGCCAGCTCACCACGGGACCCCCACAACACTGAAGCTTTCTTT | CASSPRDPHNTEAFF | . | once | TRBJ1-1 | TRBV18
TGTGCCAGCAGCCGCGGTTACAATGAGCAGTTCTTC | CASSRGYNEQFF | . | . | TRBJ2-1 | TRBV7-6
TGTGCCAGCAGGGTTGGACTAGCGGGAGAGACCCAGTACTTC | CASRVGLAGETQYF | TRBD2 | . | TRBJ2-5 | TRBV28
TGTGCCTGGAGTGTTGGAGCCACTAGCTCTGGAAACACCATATATTTT | CAWSVGATSSGNTIYF | . | . | TRBJ1-3 | TRBV30
TGTGCCAGCAGCTTGAAATCAGGGGCAGGGGCCAACGTCCTGACTTTC | CASSLKSGAGANVLTF | . | . | TRBJ2-6 | TRBV5-4
TGTGCCAGCAGCCCACCTTCCCGGACAGGGGGCCGAGAGACCCAGTACTTC | CASSPPSRTGGRETQYF | TRBD1 | once | TRBJ2-5 | TRBV7-2
TGTGCCAGCAGCGTAGTAGCGGGGGCCACCACAGATACGCAGTATTTT | CASSVVAGATTDTQYF | TRBD2 | . | TRBJ2-3 | TRBV9
TGTGCCATCGGCAGGAGACTAGCGGGAGGTGCAGATACGCAGTATTTT | CAIGRRLAGGADTQYF | TRBD2 | . | TRBJ2-3 | TRBV10-3
TGTGCCAGCAGCAGAGGGACAGGGGGGGGTAATCAGCCCCAGCATTTT | CASSRGTGGGNQPQHF | TRBD1 | . | TRBJ1-5 | TRBV7-2
TGTGCCAGCAGCGGGGACAGGATGCCGCGTGGCTACACCTTC | CASSGDRMPRGYTF | TRBD1 | . | TRBJ1-2 | TRBV5-6
TGTGCCAGCTCAAGGGGGCTTGATTCACCCCTCCACTTT | CASSRGLDSPLHF | TRBD1 | . | TRBJ1-6 | TRBV18
TGTGCCAGCAGTTACGAATTTGGGACAGGGTCACCCCTCCACTTT | CASSYEFGTGSPLHF | TRBD1 | . | TRBJ1-6 | TRBV6-6
TGTGCCACCAGTGACCCCGGGACAGAGGCCAATGAGCAGTTCTTC | CATSDPGTEANEQFF | TRBD1 | . | TRBJ2-1 | TRBV24-1
TGTGCCAGCCGTTCGGGACAGGTTAGCAATCAGCCCCAGCATTTT | CASRSGQVSNQPQHF | TRBD1 | . | TRBJ1-5 | TRBV19
TGTGCCAGCAGTTCCCGGACAGGGAAAAGCTCCTACGAGCAGTACTTC | CASSSRTGKSSYEQYF | TRBD1 | . | TRBJ2-7 | TRBV6-5
TGTGCCAGCAGTGGGGTTGAGAATAATTCACCCCTCCACTTT | CASSGVENNSPLHF | . | . | TRBJ1-6 | TRBV2
TGTGCCATCAGTGGGGGACTAGCGGGGGAAGAGACCCAGTACTTC | CAISGGLAGEETQYF | TRBD2 | . | TRBJ2-5 | TRBV10-3
TGCGCCAGCAGCTTGGATAGGGGACTGAACACTGAAGCTTTCTTT | CASSLDRGLNTEAFF | . | . | TRBJ1-1 | TRBV5-1
TGCGCCAGCAGTGAGGACAGACAGAACACTGAAGCTTTCTTT | CASSEDRQNTEAFF | . | . | TRBJ1-1 | TRBV10-2
TGCAGTGCTAGTTCGACAGGGGGCGATCAGCCCCAGCATTTT | CSASSTGGDQPQHF | TRBD1 | . | TRBJ1-5 | TRBV20-1
TGTGCCAGCAGCCGCCTAGGGTCCAAGAACACCGGGGAGCTGTTTTTT | CASSRLGSKNTGELFF | . | medium-sized | TRBJ2-2 | TRBV3-1/TRBV3-2
TGTGCCAGCAGCCTGACAGGGGAACAGCCCCAGCATTTT | CASSLTGEQPQHF | TRBD1 | . | TRBJ1-5 | TRBV5-5
TGTGCCTGGAGGGACTACTACACAGATACGCAGTATTTT | CAWRDYYTDTQYF | . | once | TRBJ2-3 | TRBV30
TGCGCCAGCAGCTCCAGGTGGGACAGGGGCAACACTGAAGCTTTCTTT | CASSSRWDRGNTEAFF | TRBD1 | . | TRBJ1-1 | TRBV5-1
TGCGCCAGCATCGAGCGGACAGGGCTCTGGAACACTGAAGCTTTCTTT | CASIERTGLWNTEAFF | TRBD1 | . | TRBJ1-1 | TRBV10-2
TGTGCCAGCAGTTTTAAATGGGAAGTAAAGTCACCCCTCCACTTT | CASSFKWEVKSPLHF | . | . | TRBJ1-6 | TRBV27
TGTGCCAGCAGCTTAGGAGCAGGGGGAAACACTGAAGCTTTCTTT | CASSLGAGGNTEAFF | TRBD1 | . | TRBJ1-1 | TRBV11-2
TGCGCCAGCAGCTTGGTGGCCAGGGGACAGCATAGCAATCAGCCCCAGCATTTT | CASSLVARGQHSNQPQHF | TRBD1 | . | TRBJ1-5 | TRBV5-1
TGTGCCAGTAGTACCCGTCGACGGGGATACACTGAAGCTTTCTTT | CASSTRRRGYTEAFF | . | . | TRBJ1-1 | TRBV19
TGTGCCAGCAGTTTAGGGACACCTTACACCGGGGAGCTGTTTTTT | CASSLGTPYTGELFF | . | . | TRBJ2-2 | TRBV27
TGTGCCAGCAGCGGCTTCTTAAGGGGCCACGGGGTCCGAAACTATGGCTACACCTTC | CASSGFLRGHGVRNYGYTF | . | . | TRBJ1-2 | TRBV9
TGCAGCGTTGAAAGGAGCGCTGAAGCTTTCTTT | CSVERSAEAFF | . | . | TRBJ1-1 | TRBV29-1
TGTGCCAGCAGTCCTCGCCGAAACACTGAAGCTTTCTTT | CASSPRRNTEAFF | . | . | TRBJ1-1 | TRBV6-5
TGTGCCAGCAGCTTATCGCAGGGGTCCAATCAGCCCCAGCATTTT | CASSLSQGSNQPQHF | . | . | TRBJ1-5 | TRBV5-6
TGTGCCAGCAGCTTAGGACACCTCCAAGAGACCCAGTACTTC | CASSLGHLQETQYF | . | . | TRBJ2-5 | TRBV7-2